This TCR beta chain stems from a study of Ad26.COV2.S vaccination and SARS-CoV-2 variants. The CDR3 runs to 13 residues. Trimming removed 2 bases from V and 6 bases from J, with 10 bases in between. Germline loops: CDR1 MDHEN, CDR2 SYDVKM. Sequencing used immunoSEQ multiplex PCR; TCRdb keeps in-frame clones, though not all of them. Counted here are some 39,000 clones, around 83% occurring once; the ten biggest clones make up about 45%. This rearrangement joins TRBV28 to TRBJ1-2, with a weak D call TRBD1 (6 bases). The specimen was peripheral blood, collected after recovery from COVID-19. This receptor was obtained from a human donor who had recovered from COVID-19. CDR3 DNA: TGTGCCAGCAGTTTAGGGGGGGCGCATGGCTACACCTTC. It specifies CASSLGGAHGYTF.